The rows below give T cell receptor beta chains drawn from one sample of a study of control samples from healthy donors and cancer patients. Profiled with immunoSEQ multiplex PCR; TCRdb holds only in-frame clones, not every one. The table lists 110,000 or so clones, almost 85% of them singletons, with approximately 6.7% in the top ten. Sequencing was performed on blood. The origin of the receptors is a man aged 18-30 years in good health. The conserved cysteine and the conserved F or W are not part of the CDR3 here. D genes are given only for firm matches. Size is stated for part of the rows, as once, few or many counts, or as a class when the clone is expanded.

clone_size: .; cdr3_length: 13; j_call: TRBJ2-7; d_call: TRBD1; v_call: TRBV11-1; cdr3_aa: ASSSTGGIVNEQY
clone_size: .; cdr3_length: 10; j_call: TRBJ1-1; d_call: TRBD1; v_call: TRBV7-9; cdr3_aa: ASRDRETEAF
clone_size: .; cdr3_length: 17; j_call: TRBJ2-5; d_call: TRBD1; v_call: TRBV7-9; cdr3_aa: ASSQGQGSGFTIQETQY
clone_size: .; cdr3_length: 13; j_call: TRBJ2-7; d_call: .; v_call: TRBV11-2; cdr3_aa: ASIETGGRWIEQY
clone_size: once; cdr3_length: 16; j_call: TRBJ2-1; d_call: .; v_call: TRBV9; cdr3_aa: ASSVGSDRGTIYNEQF
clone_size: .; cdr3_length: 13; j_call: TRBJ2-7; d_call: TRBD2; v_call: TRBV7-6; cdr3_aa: ASSSAGREKGEQY
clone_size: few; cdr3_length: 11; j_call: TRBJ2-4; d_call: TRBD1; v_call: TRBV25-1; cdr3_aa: ASSEDRGNIQY
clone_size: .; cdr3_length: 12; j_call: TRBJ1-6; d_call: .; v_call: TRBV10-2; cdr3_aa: ASSESVKNSPLH
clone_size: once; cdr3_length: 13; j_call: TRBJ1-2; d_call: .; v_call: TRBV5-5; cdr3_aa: ASSTPTGAVDGYT
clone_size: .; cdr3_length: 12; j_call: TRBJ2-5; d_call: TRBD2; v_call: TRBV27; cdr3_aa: ASSFGTSGAVQY
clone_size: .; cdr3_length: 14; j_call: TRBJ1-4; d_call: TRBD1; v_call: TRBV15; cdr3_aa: ATSRTGRITNEKLF
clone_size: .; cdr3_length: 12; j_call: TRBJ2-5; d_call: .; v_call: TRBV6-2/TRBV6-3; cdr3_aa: ASSYAYLQETQY
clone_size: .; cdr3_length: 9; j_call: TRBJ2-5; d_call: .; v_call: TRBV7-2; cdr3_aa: ASLYLETQY
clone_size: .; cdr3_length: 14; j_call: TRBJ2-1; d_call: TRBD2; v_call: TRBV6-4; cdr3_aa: ASSQTGTSGYNEQF
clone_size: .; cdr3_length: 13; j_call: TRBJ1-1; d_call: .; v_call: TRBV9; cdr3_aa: ASSVGSGGNTEAF
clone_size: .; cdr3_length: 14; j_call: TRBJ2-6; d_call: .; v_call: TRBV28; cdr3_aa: ASSLTGNSGANVLT
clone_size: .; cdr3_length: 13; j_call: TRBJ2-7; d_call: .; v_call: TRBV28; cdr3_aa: ASSFLRGLPYEQY
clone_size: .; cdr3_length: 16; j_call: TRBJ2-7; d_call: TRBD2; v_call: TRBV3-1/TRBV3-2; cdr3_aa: ASSQGGGVAGGSYEQY
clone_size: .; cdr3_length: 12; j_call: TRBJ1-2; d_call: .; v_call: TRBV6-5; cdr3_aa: ASSLGASFYGYT
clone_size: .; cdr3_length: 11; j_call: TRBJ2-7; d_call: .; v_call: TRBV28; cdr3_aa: ASSPLLSYEQY
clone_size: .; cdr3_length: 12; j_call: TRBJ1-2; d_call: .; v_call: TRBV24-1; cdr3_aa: ATSGAGQGYGYT
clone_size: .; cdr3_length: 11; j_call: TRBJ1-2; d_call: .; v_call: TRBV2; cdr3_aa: ASKRGGNYGYT
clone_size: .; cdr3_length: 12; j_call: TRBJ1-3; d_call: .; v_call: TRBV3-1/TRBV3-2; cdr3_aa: ASRDRSSGNTIY
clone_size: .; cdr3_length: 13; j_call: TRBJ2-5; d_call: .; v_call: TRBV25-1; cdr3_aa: ASSEHWGAQETQY